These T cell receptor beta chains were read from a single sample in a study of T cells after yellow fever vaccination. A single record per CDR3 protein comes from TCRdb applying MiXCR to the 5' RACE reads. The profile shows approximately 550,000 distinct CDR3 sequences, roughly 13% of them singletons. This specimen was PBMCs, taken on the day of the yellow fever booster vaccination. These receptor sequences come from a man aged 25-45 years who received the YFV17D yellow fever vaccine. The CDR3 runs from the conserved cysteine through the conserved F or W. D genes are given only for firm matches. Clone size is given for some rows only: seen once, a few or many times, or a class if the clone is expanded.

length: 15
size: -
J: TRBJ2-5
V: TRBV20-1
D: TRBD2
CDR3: CSAWTSGSFQETQYF
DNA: TGCAGTGCTTGGACTAGCGGGAGTTTTCAAGAGACCCAGTACTTC

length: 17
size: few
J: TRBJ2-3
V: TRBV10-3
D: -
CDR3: CAISDLRGGGNTDTQYF
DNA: TGTGCCATCAGTGACTTACGAGGGGGGGGCAACACAGATACGCAGTATTTT

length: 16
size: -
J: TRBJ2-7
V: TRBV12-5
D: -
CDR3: CASGSPNRDNYYEQYF
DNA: TGTGCTAGTGGTTCGCCCAACCGGGACAACTACTACGAGCAGTACTTC

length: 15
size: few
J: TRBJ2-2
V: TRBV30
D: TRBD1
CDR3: CAWSPSDRVAGELFF
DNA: TGTGCCTGGAGTCCGTCGGACAGGGTCGCCGGGGAGCTGTTTTTT

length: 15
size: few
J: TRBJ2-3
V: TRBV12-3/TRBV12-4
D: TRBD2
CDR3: CASKGSSGVTDTQYF
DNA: TGTGCCAGCAAAGGTTCTAGCGGGGTCACAGATACGCAGTATTTT

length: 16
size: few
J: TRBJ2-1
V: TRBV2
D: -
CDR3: CASSVSLGGRVNEQFF
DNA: TGTGCCAGCAGTGTCTCCTTGGGGGGTCGAGTGAATGAGCAGTTCTTC

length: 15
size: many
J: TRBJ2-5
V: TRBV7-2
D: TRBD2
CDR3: CASSLWGGTQETQYF
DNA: TGTGCCAGCAGCTTATGGGGAGGGACTCAAGAGACCCAGTACTTC

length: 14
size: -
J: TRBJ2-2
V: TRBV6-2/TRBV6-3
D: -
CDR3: CASRDTRNTGELFF
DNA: TGTGCCAGCAGGGACACCCGGAACACCGGGGAGCTGTTTTTT

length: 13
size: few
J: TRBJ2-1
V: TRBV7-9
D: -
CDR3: CASSAPSNNEQFF
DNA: TGTGCCAGCAGCGCCCCCAGCAACAATGAGCAGTTCTTC

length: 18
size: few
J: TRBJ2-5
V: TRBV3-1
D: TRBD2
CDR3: CASSQVSAASGRLVTQYF
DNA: TGTGCCAGCAGCCAAGTTTCGGCGGCTAGCGGGAGATTGGTGACCCAGTACTTC

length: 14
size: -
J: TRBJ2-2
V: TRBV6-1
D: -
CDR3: CASSPWGDGGELFF
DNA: TGTGCCAGCAGTCCCTGGGGGGATGGCGGGGAGCTGTTTTTT

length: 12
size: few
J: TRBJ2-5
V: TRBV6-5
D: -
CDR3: CASMGFQETQYF
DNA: TGTGCCAGCATGGGGTTCCAAGAGACCCAGTACTTC

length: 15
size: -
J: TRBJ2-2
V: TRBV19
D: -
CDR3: CASTPGRQERVMLFF
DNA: TGTGCCAGTACACCGGGTAGGCAGGAGAGGGTGATGCTGTTTTTT

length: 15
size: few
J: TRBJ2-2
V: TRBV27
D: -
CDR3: CASLGSSPNTGELFF
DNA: TGTGCCAGTCTTGGTTCTAGCCCGAACACCGGGGAGCTGTTTTTT

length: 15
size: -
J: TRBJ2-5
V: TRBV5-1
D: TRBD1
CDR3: CASSLGTGGEETQYF
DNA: TGCGCCAGCAGCTTAGGGACAGGCGGCGAAGAGACCCAGTACTTC

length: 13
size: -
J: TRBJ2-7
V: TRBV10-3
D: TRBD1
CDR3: CATGGWTGDEQYF
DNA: TGTGCCACCGGGGGGTGGACAGGGGACGAGCAGTACTTC

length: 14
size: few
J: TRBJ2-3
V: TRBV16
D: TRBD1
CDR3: CASSGDRGMDTQYF
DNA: TGTGCCAGCAGCGGGGACAGGGGGATGGATACGCAGTATTTT

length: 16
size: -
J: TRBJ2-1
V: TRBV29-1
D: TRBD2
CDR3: CSVDVGLAGARGEQFF
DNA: TGCAGCGTTGATGTCGGACTAGCGGGAGCAAGGGGTGAGCAGTTCTTC

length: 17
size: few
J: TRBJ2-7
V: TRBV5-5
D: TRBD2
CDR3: CASSLGLAGNPPYEQYF
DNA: TGTGCCAGCAGCTTGGGACTAGCGGGAAATCCCCCCTACGAGCAGTACTTC

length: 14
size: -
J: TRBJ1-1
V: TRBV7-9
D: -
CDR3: CASSDRTESTEAFF
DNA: TGTGCCAGCAGCGATCGGACAGAATCCACTGAAGCTTTCTTT

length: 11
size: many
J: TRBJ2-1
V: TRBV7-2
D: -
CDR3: CASRAYNEQFF
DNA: TGTGCCAGTAGAGCCTACAATGAGCAGTTCTTC

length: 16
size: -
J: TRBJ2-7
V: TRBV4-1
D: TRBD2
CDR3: CASSRTGTSGSYEQYF
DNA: TGCGCCAGCAGCCGAACCGGGACTAGCGGTTCCTACGAGCAGTACTTC

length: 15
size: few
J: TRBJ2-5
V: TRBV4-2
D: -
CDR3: CASSQAGTGQETQYF
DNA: TGTGCCAGCAGCCAAGCGGGGACGGGGCAAGAGACCCAGTACTTC

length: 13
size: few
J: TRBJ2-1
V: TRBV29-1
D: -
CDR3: CSVAHGTYNEQFF
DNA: TGCAGCGTCGCACATGGGACCTACAATGAGCAGTTCTTC

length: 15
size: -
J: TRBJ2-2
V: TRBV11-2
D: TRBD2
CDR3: CASSFGLSGSLKLFF
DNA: TGTGCCAGCAGCTTCGGACTAAGCGGGAGTCTTAAGCTGTTTTTT

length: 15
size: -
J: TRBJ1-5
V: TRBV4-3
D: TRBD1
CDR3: CASSQETGVAQPQHF
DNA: TGCGCCAGCAGCCAAGAAACAGGGGTGGCTCAGCCCCAGCATTTT

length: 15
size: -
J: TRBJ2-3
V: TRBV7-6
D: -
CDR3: CASSVIGTVTDTQYF
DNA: TGTGCCAGCAGCGTCATCGGGACTGTGACAGATACGCAGTATTTT

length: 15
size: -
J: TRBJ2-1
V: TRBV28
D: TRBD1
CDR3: CAIGVRGQEYNEQFF
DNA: TGTGCCATCGGCGTTCGGGGACAGGAGTACAATGAGCAGTTCTTC

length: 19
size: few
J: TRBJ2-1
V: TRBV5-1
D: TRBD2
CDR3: CASRPFRGEGTLLQYEQFF
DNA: TGCGCCAGCAGACCCTTCCGCGGGGAGGGCACACTCCTACAATATGAGCAGTTCTTC

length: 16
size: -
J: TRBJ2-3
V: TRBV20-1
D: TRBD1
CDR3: CSARGTGQGYPDTQYF
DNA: TGCAGTGCTAGAGGTACAGGACAGGGGTATCCAGATACGCAGTATTTT

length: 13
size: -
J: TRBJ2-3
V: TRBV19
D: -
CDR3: CASSISRADTQYF
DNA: TGTGCCAGTAGTATATCTCGGGCTGATACGCAGTATTTT